Below, 7 T cell receptor beta chains from the same sample are listed, as sequenced in a study of T-cell memory formation after mild COVID-19. A single record per CDR3 protein comes from TCRdb applying MiXCR to the 5' RACE reads. This table has some 260,000 distinct CDR3 sequences, 16% appearing once. Specimen: PBMCs or a T cell subset sorted from them (not recorded which). Source of these receptors: a man younger than 35 who had mild COVID-19 (a few samples of this study predate the infection). Cell type and time point are not known.

V gene TRBV5-6 combines with J gene TRBJ2-7; TRBD1 matches 9 bases. The CDR3 totals 13 residues. Germline CDR1 SGHDT, CDR2 YYEEEE. With 3 bases clipped from V and 6 bases from J, the junction kept 4 bases outside the gene matches. CDR3 residues: CASSSRDRVEQYF. The CDR3 DNA sequence: TGTGCCAGCAGCTCCCGGGACAGGGTCGAGCAGTACTTC.

This sequence joins TRBV5-1 and TRBJ2-5, with TRBD2 matching over 7 bases. Per germline, CDR1 SGHRS and CDR2 YFSETQ. J gave up 5 bases and V 0 bases, and 7 bases lay outside the gene matches. The CDR3 extends over 15 amino acids. Written as DNA, the CDR3 is TGCGCCAGCAGCTTGGACGTGGTAGCGGGCGAGACCCAGTACTTC. As protein: CASSLDVVAGETQYF.

The gene calls are TRBV12-3 or TRBV12-4 and TRBJ1-1; unclear D gene. This CDR3 is 12 amino acids long. Deletions cut 5 bases from V and 0 bases from J, with 4 bases between. The CDR3 reads CASSNMNTEAFF. In DNA form, the CDR3 reads TGTGCCAGCAGTAATATGAACACTGAAGCTTTCTTT.

The J gene is TRBJ1-6, the V gene TRBV4-3, with TRBD1 matching 9 bases. Germline trimming cut 3 bases from V and 9 bases from J; bases unmatched to any gene: 12. Per the germline V gene, CDR1 is LGHNA and CDR2 is YSLEER. This CDR3 is built from 17 residues. The CDR3 DNA reads as TGCGCCAGCAGCCATAACCTTGAGGGACAGGGAGGTTCACCCCTCCACTTT. This encodes CASSHNLEGQGGSPLHF.

This clonotype was seen only a few times. The chain uses TRBV6-5 and TRBJ1-6; D gene unclear. The V gene's germline CDR1 is MNHEY and CDR2 SVGAGI. V lost 5 bases and J lost 9, with 14 bases in between. The CDR3 length is 14 residues. This chain's CDR3 is CASSVMAGLSPLHF. The CDR3 bases are TGTGCCAGCAGTGTAATGGCAGGTCTTTCACCCCTCCACTTT.

This clonotype occurred many times. The chain recombines TRBV11-2 with TRBJ2-5; D gene uncertain. This CDR3 has 11 amino acids. Trimming removed 5 bases from V and 7 bases from J, with 8 bases in between. Germline CDR1 and CDR2: SGHAT and FQNNGV. The CDR3 spells CASSPYGTQYF. In DNA, the CDR3 is TGTGCCAGCAGCCCCTACGGGACCCAGTACTTC.

This clonotype has just a few counts. The chain combines TRBV5-5 with TRBJ2-5; 7 nucleotides agree with TRBD1. The V gene end was trimmed by 4 bases and the J gene end by 5 bases; junction bases not matched to a gene: 14. The CDR3 sequence is 16 residues long. Per the germline V gene, CDR1 is SGHKS and CDR2 is YYEKEE (reference sequence). DNA of the CDR3: TGTGCCAGCAGCCCGGGACAGACGAATCCCCGGGAGACCCAGTACTTC. Residues: CASSPGQTNPRETQYF. The full variable domain, completed using reference TRBV5-5 and TRBJ2-5, is DAGVTQSPTHLIKTRGQQVTLRCSPISGHKSVSWYQQVLGQGPQFIFQYYEKEERGRGNFPDRFSARQFPNYSSELNVNALLLGDSALYLCASSPGQTNPRETQYFGPGTRLLVL.